Presented here are 20 T cell receptor beta chains from one specimen sequenced in a study of blood T cell repertoires in COVID-19. TCRdb's copy holds only in-frame clones and misses some; the assay was immunoSEQ multiplex PCR. The sample lists about 150,000 clones, roughly nine tenths occurring once. The specimen sequenced was peripheral blood. Receptor source: a woman aged 70 to 79 with acute or convalescent COVID-19.

The chain is built from TRBV5-8 and TRBJ1-4; 10 positions match TRBD1. Germline V gives CDR1 SGHTS, CDR2 YDEGEE. This CDR3 is built from 17 residues. V gave up 4 bases and J gave up 2 bases; unmatched junction bases: 8. The CDR3 sequence: CASSRRTGGFTNEKLFF. The CDR3, as DNA: TGTGCCAGCAGCCGTCGGACAGGGGGATTTACTAATGAAAAACTGTTTTTT. Full variable domain (outside the CDR3, taken from reference TRBV5-8 and TRBJ1-4): EAGVTQSPTHLIKTRGQQATLRCSPISGHTSVYWYQQALGLGLQFLLWYDEGEERNRGNFPPRFSGRQFPNYSSELNVNALELEDSALYLCASSRRTGGFTNEKLFFGSGTQLSVL.

The chain's CDR3 is CASSRRGGQPQHF. Written as DNA, the CDR3 is TGTGCCAGCAGTCGAAGGGGTGGTCAGCCCCAGCATTTT. The genes are TRBV6-6 and TRBJ1-5, with D maybe TRBD1 (5 bases). The CDR3 runs 13 residues. V dropped 5 bases and J dropped 6 bases, with 11 bases sitting between them. Per germline, CDR1 MNHNY and CDR2 SVGAGI (reference sequence).

The rearrangement joins TRBV2 to TRBJ2-5; perhaps TRBD1 as D (7 bases). The CDR3 is made up of 15 amino acids. Germline V CDR1 and CDR2: SNHLY, FYNNEI. V was cut by 5 bases and J by 4 bases, with 17 bases left in between. DNA for the CDR3: TGTGCCAGCAGTTCACAGGGGAGGATTCGAGAGACCCAGTACTTC. Its translation is CASSSQGRIRETQYF.

The chain couples TRBV5-1 to TRBJ1-4; the match to TRBD1 covers 7 bases. This CDR3 is built from 15 residues. The V gene's germline CDR1 is SGHRS and CDR2 YFSETQ. The V gene end was trimmed by 4 bases and the J gene end by 7 bases; junction bases not matched to a gene: 10. In DNA form, the CDR3 reads TGCGCCAGCAGCATCGGGACAGTAGGTAGTGAAAAACTGTTTTTT. It codes for CASSIGTVGSEKLFF.

The chain has TRBV19 and TRBJ1-2; D is unclear. The CDR3 totals 12 residues. Germline CDR1 and CDR2: LNHDA and SQIVND (reference sequence). V was pared by 5 bases and J by 7 bases, with 11 bases between. The chain's CDR3 is CASSSPVRGYTF. The CDR3 bases are TGTGCCAGTAGTTCCCCTGTGCGTGGCTACACCTTC. Combining the CDR3 with reference TRBV19 and TRBJ1-2 gives the whole variable domain DGGITQSPKYLFRKEGQNVTLSCEQNLNHDAMYWYRQDPGQGLRLIYYSQIVNDFQKGDIAEGYSVSREKKESFPLTVTSAQKNPTAFYLCASSSPVRGYTFGSGTRLTVV.

The J gene is TRBJ1-2, the V gene TRBV30; TRBD1 might be the D (5 bases). The ends were cut back, 5 bases at V and 4 bases at J, with 14 bases in the middle. This CDR3 is built from 13 residues. Germline lookup yields CDR1 GTSNPN and CDR2 SVGIG (reference sequence). CDR3 sequence reads: CAWYRQQPYGYTF. The DNA for the CDR3 is TGTGCCTGGTACCGACAGCAACCCTATGGCTACACCTTC.

The chain employs TRBV6-5 and TRBJ2-1; D is unclear. CDR3 size: 16 residues. Between the trimmed V and J ends, which lost 2 bases and 0 bases, there was a span of 11 bases. CDR1 is MNHEY, CDR2 SVGAGI, per germline. The CDR3 DNA reads as TGTGCCAGCAGTTACCCCGCGGCTCCCTCCTACAATGAGCAGTTCTTC. This gives the protein CASSYPAAPSYNEQFF.

V is TRBV5-6 and J is TRBJ1-1; D may be TRBD1 (5 bases). Looked up from germline, CDR1 is SGHDT and CDR2 is YYEEEE. The ends were cut back, 2 bases at V and 5 bases at J, with 10 bases in the middle. The CDR3 length is 13 residues. CDR3 amino acids: CASSFLGRTEAFF. CDR3 DNA sequence: TGTGCCAGCAGCTTTCTGGGGCGGACTGAAGCTTTCTTT. Supplemented by reference TRBV5-6 and TRBJ1-1, the full variable domain reads DAGVTQSPTHLIKTRGQQVTLRCSPKSGHDTVSWYQQALGQGPQFIFQYYEEEERQRGNFPDRFSGHQFPNYSSELNVNALLLGDSALYLCASSFLGRTEAFFGQGTRLTVV.

The chain is built from TRBV2 and TRBJ2-2; 7 positions agree with TRBD1. V lost 0 bases, J lost 5 bases, and 0 bases stayed unmatched. This CDR3 has 14 amino acids. The V gene's germline CDR1 is SNHLY and CDR2 FYNNEI. The CDR3 DNA follows: TGTGCCAGCAGTGAAGCGACAGGGACCGGGGAGCTGTTTTTT. Translated, it gives CASSEATGTGELFF.

The CDR3 region has the DNA TGTGCCAGCAGCTCAGGGGGCTACACTGAAGCTTTCTTT. It is translated as CASSSGGYTEAFF. V usage is TRBV12-3 or TRBV12-4 and J usage is TRBJ1-1; 8 nucleotides match TRBD1. The trim removed 6 bases at V and 3 bases at J, leaving 3 bases unmatched. This CDR3 is 13 amino acids long.

This chain connects TRBV19 to TRBJ2-1, with D perhaps TRBD1 (5 bases). The CDR3 length is 13 residues. Germline V gene lookup returns CDR1 LNHDA and CDR2 SQIVND (reference sequence). Deletions cut 5 bases from V and 9 bases from J, with 14 bases between. CDR3 nucleotides: TGTGCCAGTAGTGTTCTAAATAGGGGTGAGCAGTTCTTC. This codes for CASSVLNRGEQFF.

In the case of this clone: Other nucleotide sequences in the sample specify the same CDR3. J is TRBJ1-2 and V is TRBV5-1; 8 bases align to TRBD1. The CDR3 loop spans 14 amino acids. Germline V gene data show CDR1 as SGHRS and CDR2 as YFSETQ. After removal of 5 bases from V and 4 bases from J, the junction contained 7 bases not matched to a gene. In DNA, the CDR3 is TGCGCCAGCAGTTCAGGGACAGGTTCCTATGGCTACACCTTC. It specifies CASSSGTGSYGYTF.

The gene calls are TRBV21-1 and TRBJ1-2; TRBD1 reflects the table's D call only, with no check against the DNA. TRBV21-1 is labeled a pseudogene. This CDR3 is built from 14 residues. CDR3 sequence: CASSKSSGADGYTF. CDR3 DNA sequence: TGTGCCAGCAGCAAATCTTCAGGGGCGGATGGCTACACCTTC.

The rearrangement joins TRBV27 to TRBJ1-6; D perhaps matches TRBD1 (6 bases). V was cut by 7 bases and J by 6 bases, with 13 bases left in between. Looked up from germline, CDR1 is MNHEY and CDR2 is SMNVEV (reference sequence). The CDR3 runs to 14 residues. The chain's CDR3 is CASTYRVGNSPLHF. The CDR3, as DNA: TGTGCCAGCACCTACAGGGTCGGTAATTCACCCCTCCACTTT.

The chain employs TRBV7-9 and TRBJ1-5; possibly TRBD1 for D (5 bases). Looked up from germline, CDR1 is SEHNR and CDR2 is FQNEAQ (reference sequence). This CDR3 region has 18 residues. Trimming left V 1 base short and J 0 bases short, with 16 bases between. For the CDR3, the DNA is TGTGCCAGCAGCTTAGGCGGGGGTCGGGGGACTAGCAATCAGCCCCAGCATTTT. Its translation is CASSLGGGRGTSNQPQHF.

This rearrangement joins TRBV6-5 to TRBJ2-1; D unclear. Trimming removed 0 bases from V and 4 bases from J, with 7 bases in between. The CDR3 totals 14 residues. CDR1 and CDR2 from the germline V gene are MNHEY and SVGAGI. The CDR3 protein is CASSYSRLYNEQFF. CDR3 in DNA: TGTGCCAGCAGTTACTCGAGGCTTTACAATGAGCAGTTCTTC.

Only one count was recorded for this clone. This chain joins TRBV19 and TRBJ2-7; TRBD1 matches at 11 bases. The germline V gene encodes CDR1 LNHDA and CDR2 SQIVND (reference sequence). Trimming removed 4 bases from V and 1 base from J; junction bases left unmatched: 0. The CDR3 runs 14 residues. The CDR3 DNA follows: TGTGCCAGTAGTAGGGACAGGGGGTCCTACGAGCAGTACTTC. Translating gives CASSRDRGSYEQYF.

The V and J genes are TRBV5-4 and TRBJ1-2; 9 nucleotides align to TRBD1. This CDR3 contains 13 residues. V lost 3 bases and J lost 4; bases outside the gene matches: 1. CDR1 and CDR2 (germline): SGHNT, YYREEE (reference sequence). Written as DNA, the CDR3 is TGTGCCAGCAGCTCGGACAGGGGCTATGGCTACACCTTC. Its protein product is CASSSDRGYGYTF.

The genes are TRBV19 and TRBJ1-1; D unclear. There are 12 residues in the CDR3. The V gene's germline CDR1 is LNHDA and CDR2 SQIVND (reference sequence). V dropped 5 bases and J dropped 6 bases, with 10 bases sitting between them. The CDR3 nucleotides read TGTGCCAGTAGTCCCGGTCTTGCTGAAGCTTTCTTT. Translated, it gives CASSPGLAEAFF. The variable domain in full, with the rest retrieved from reference TRBV19 and TRBJ1-1, is DGGITQSPKYLFRKEGQNVTLSCEQNLNHDAMYWYRQDPGQGLRLIYYSQIVNDFQKGDIAEGYSVSREKKESFPLTVTSAQKNPTAFYLCASSPGLAEAFFGQGTRLTVV.

The chain uses TRBV29-1 and TRBJ1-1; 7 nucleotides agree with TRBD1. V was pared by 7 bases and J by 0 bases, with 5 bases of the junction left unmatched. Germline CDR1 is SQVTM and CDR2 is ANQGSEA. The CDR3 is made up of 13 amino acids. CDR3 DNA sequence: TGCAGCGCACTGGGACAGATGAACACTGAAGCTTTCTTT. Translation: CSALGQMNTEAFF.